This T cell receptor beta chain was captured in a study of blood T cell repertoires in COVID-19 (dated by TCRdb to 2020 to 2022). In the study overall: Samples from collaborators originated in the United States, Italy and Spain and spanned both the acute and convalescent phases of COVID-19. The material from the prospective study consisted of cDNA or gDNA derived from T cells, B-cell-depleted T cells, or PBMCs. The dataset comprised deeply sampled blood TCRbeta repertoires from subjects exposed to, actively infected with, or recovered from COVID-19. The repertoires were made available in a free public database intended to serve as a resource for research on the immune response to SARS-CoV-2. Samples came from the ongoing ImmuneRACE study (first 160 participants) plus 1,254 subjects from 6 global collaborators. A de-identified subject ID, COVID-19 status, age in years and sex were almost always included in the sample metadata. Where HLA class I and class II types were available, the types were taken from metadata supplied by the sample provider, not from assay-based typing. General study outcomes and caveats: The amount of clinical and demographic metadata varied by source and participant and was provided uncurated.

TCRbeta CDR3 regions were amplified from genomic DNA using the immunoSEQ Assay, a bias-controlled multiplex PCR. Regarding the original processing steps: The number of nucleated cells in each sample was estimated from the amplification of reference gene primers within the assay. To quantify the absolute abundance of each unique TCRbeta CDR3 rearrangement, sequence reads were collapsed and filtered. For each sample, productive Simpson clonality was calculated by taking the square root of Simpson's diversity index across productive rearrangements. Imported from immuneACCESS, the table was reduced by TCRdb to in-frame sequences with V and J called. These copies leave out some clones; in studies compared against another copy, an unresolved V gene accounts for under half, and the cause of the remainder is not known. The V and J calls and clone size come from that table; D and trimming were worked out from the DNA. Present in this sample are 100,000 to 150,000 clones, 82% of which were seen just once. The top ten clonotypes cover 3.5% to 5.5% of the sample.

Each collaborating institution followed its own protocols to collect whole blood in K2EDTA tubes. For TCRbeta analysis, collaborators shipped samples in one of three forms: frozen whole blood, isolated PBMCs, or DNA extracted from either of those sample types. This clone was picked up a small number of times. No cognate antigen has been identified for it. The sample holds no much larger clone one base away, and base qualities are not on file. This clonotype was sampled from a woman aged 70-85 years with acute or convalescent COVID-19. Specimen: peripheral blood.

CDR3 loop: CAWNLGGGNEKLFF. Here is the DNA: TGTGCCTGGAACTTGGGAGGGGGGAATGAAAAACTGTTTTTT. The V gene is TRBV30 and the J gene is TRBJ1-4; possibly the D gene is TRBD1, per 6 matching bases. V is shortened by 4 bases, J by 5 bases, and the region joining them spans 14 bases. Looking up the germline V gene (reference sequence) yields CDR1 GTSNPN and CDR2 SVGIG. The CDR3 contains 14 residues, cysteine and phenylalanine counted. Only the CDR3 region is kept as DNA, spanning 42 bases read in frame from base 1.